Following are 6 T cell receptor beta chains from one sample sequenced in a study of T cell responses to AZD1222 COVID-19 vaccine. Measured with immunoSEQ multiplex PCR; TCRdb has only the in-frame clones, and not every one. In the table there are some 25,000 clones, about 88% of which are singletons. The sequencing used peripheral blood, collected 28 days after the second AZD1222 dose. Every receptor here comes from an adult who received the AZD1222 COVID-19 vaccine.

The chain carries TRBV2 and TRBJ1-2; 7 bases match TRBD1. The germline CDR1 and CDR2 sequences are SNHLY and FYNNEI. The ends lost 3 bases at V and 2 bases at J; junction bases unmatched: 3. CDR3 length: 14 residues. In DNA form, the CDR3 reads TGTGCCAGCAGTGAGACAGGGAGGAACTATGGCTACACCTTC. This gives the protein CASSETGRNYGYTF.

V and J are TRBV28 and TRBJ2-1, with unresolved D. This CDR3 region has 16 residues. The germline V gene has CDR1 MDHEN and CDR2 SYDVKM. Trimming removed 5 bases at V and 0 bases at J, with 14 bases between. The CDR3 coding sequence is TGTGCCAGCAGTACCCGGGTCCCTAGCTCCTACAATGAGCAGTTCTTC. It codes for CASSTRVPSSYNEQFF.

Only one count was recorded for this clone. This chain links TRBV24-1 with TRBJ1-5; D not resolved. The V gene lost 0 bases and the J gene lost 7 bases, with 3 bases spanning the gap. CDR3 size: 12 residues. Germline values: CDR1 KGHDR, CDR2 SFDVKD. The CDR3 region is CATSDLGQPQHF. CDR3 DNA sequence: TGTGCCACCAGTGATTTGGGGCAGCCCCAGCATTTT.

The chain recombines TRBV28 with TRBJ2-7; 8 bases map to TRBD1. Germline CDR1 MDHEN, CDR2 SYDVKM. V lost 4 bases, J lost 3 bases, and 17 bases stayed unmatched. The CDR3 has 18 residues. The CDR3 nucleotides are TGTGCCAGCAGTTCAACCGGGACAGGATTCACGGAGGGCTACGAGCAGTACTTC. Its translation is CASSSTGTGFTEGYEQYF. The whole variable domain, remainder taken from reference TRBV28 and TRBJ2-7, is DVKVTQSSRYLVKRTGEKVFLECVQDMDHENMFWYRQDPGLGLRLIYFSYDVKMKEKGDIPEGYSVSREKKERFSLILESASTNQTSMYLCASSSTGTGFTEGYEQYFGPGTRLTVT.

The chain combines TRBV12-3 or TRBV12-4 with TRBJ1-2; 9 bases fit TRBD1. V was pared by 6 bases and J by 2 bases, with 1 base of the junction left unmatched. The CDR3 has 13 residues. CDR3 DNA: TGTGCCAGCAGCGGACAGGGGAACTATGGCTACACCTTC. It codes for CASSGQGNYGYTF.

This chain uses TRBV30 with TRBJ2-7; 9 bases map to TRBD1. Trimming took 2 bases from V and 2 from J; bases not matched to a gene: 7. The V gene's germline CDR1 is GTSNPN and CDR2 SVGIG (reference sequence). This CDR3 has 15 amino acids. The CDR3, as DNA: TGTGCCTGGAGTCGTCCGGGACAGGGAACCTACGAGCAGTACTTC. The encoded protein is CAWSRPGQGTYEQYF.